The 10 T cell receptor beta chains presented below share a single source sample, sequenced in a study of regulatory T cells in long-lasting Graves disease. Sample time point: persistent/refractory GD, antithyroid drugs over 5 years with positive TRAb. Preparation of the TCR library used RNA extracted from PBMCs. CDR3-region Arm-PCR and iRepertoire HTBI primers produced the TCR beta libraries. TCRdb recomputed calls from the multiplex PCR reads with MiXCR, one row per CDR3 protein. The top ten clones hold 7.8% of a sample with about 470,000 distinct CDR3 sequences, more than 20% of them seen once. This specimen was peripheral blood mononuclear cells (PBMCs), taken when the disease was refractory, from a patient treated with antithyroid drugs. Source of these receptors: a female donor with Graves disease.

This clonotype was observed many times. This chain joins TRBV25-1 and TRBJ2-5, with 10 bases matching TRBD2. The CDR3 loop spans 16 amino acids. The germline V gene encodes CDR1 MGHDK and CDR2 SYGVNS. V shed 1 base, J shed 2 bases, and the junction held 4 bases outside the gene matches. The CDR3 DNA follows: TGTGCCAGCAGTGAATCCCTAGCGGGAGCGCAAGAGACCCAGTACTTC. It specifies CASSESLAGAQETQYF.

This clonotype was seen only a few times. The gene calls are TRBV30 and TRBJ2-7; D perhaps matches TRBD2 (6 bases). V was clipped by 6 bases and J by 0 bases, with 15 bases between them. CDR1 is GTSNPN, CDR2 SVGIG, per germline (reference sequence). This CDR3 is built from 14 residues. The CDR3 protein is CACFPGEGSYEQYF. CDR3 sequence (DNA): TGTGCCTGCTTTCCGGGAGAGGGCTCCTACGAGCAGTACTTC.

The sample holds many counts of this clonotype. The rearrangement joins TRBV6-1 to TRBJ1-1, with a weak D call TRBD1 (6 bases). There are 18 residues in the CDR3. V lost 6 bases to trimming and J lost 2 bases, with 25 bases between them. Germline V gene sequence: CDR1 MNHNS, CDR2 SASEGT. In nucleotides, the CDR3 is TGTGCCAGCAGAAAAGTAACAGGGTTGGGAGGCTTCAACACTGAAGCTTTCTTT. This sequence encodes CASRKVTGLGGFNTEAFF.

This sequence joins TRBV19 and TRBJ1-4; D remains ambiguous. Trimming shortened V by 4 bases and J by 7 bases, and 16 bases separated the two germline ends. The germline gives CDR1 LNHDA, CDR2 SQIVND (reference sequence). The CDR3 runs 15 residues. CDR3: CASSTSSGRGEKLFF. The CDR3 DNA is TGTGCCAGTAGTACCTCTTCTGGACGGGGTGAAAAACTGTTTTTT.

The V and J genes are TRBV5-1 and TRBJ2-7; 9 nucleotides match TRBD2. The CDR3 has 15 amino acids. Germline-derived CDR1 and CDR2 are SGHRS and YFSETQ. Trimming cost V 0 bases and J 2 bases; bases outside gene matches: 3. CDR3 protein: CASSLGASGTYEQYF. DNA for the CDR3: TGCGCCAGCAGCTTGGGGGCTAGCGGGACCTACGAGCAGTACTTC.

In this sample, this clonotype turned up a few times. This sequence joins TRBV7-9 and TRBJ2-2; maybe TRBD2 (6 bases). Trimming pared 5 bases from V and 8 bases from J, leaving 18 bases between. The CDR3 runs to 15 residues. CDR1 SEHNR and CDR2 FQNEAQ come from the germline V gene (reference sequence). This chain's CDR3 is CASSPILGRSGELFF. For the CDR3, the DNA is TGTGCCAGCAGCCCCATTCTCGGGAGATCTGGGGAGCTGTTTTTT.

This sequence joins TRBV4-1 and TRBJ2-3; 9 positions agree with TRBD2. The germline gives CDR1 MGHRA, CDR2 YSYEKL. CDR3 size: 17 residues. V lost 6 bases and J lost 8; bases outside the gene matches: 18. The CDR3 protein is CASSPLGLALMLGTQYF. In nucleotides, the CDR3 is TGCGCCAGCAGTCCTCTGGGACTAGCTCTTATGCTGGGTACGCAGTATTTT.

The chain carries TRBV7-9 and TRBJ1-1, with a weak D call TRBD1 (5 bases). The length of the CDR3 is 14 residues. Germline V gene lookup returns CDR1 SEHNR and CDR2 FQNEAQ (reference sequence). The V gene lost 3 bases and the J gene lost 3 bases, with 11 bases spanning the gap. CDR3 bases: TGTGCCAGCAGCTTTTCCAGGGTGTACACTGAAGCTTTCTTT. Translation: CASSFSRVYTEAFF.

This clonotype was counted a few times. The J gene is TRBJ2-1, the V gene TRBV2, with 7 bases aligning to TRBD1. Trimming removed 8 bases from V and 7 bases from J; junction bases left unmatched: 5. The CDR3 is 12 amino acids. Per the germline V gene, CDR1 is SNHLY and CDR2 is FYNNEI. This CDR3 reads CASRTDRNEQFF. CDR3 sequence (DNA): TGTGCCAGCCGGACGGACAGGAATGAGCAGTTCTTC.

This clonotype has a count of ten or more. The CDR3 nucleotides read TGCAGTGCTAGTGAACTCCAATCAGGGGAGCAGTACTTC. Protein sequence: CSASELQSGEQYF. The chain employs TRBV20-1 and TRBJ2-7; TRBD1 is a possible D gene (5 bases). V lost 3 bases and J lost 7, with 16 bases in between. CDR1 is DFQATT and CDR2 is SNEGSKA in the germline V gene (reference sequence). CDR3 size: 13 residues.